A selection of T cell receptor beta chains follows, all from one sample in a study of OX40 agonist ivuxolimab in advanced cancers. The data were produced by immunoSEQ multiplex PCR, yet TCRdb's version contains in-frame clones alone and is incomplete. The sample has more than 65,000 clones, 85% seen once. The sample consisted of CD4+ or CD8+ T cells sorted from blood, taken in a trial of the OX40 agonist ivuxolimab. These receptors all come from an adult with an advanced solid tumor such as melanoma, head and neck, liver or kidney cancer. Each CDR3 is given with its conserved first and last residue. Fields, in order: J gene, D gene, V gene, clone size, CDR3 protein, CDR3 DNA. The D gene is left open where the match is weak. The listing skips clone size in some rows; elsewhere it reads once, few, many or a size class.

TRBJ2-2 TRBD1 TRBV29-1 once CSVTGTGATGELFF TGCAGCGTTACCGGGACAGGGGCCACCGGGGAGCTGTTTTTT
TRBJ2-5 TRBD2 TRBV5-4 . CASSLGGLAGVAAETQYF TGTGCCAGCAGCTTGGGGGGGCTAGCGGGAGTAGCGGCAGAGACCCAGTACTTC
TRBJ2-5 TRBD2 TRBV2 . CASSGYSGGTQYF TGTGCCAGCAGTGGGTACAGCGGGGGGACCCAGTACTTC
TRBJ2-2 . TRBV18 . CASSPIANTGELFF TGTGCCAGCTCACCGATCGCGAACACCGGGGAGCTGTTTTTT
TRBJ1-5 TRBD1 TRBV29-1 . CSVRGTGDQPQHF TGCAGCGTTAGGGGGACAGGGGATCAGCCCCAGCATTTT
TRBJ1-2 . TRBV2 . CASSEVVSNYGYTF TGTGCCAGCAGTGAAGTTGTCTCGAACTATGGCTACACCTTC
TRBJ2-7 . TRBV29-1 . CSVVAGAGEQYF TGCAGCGTTGTGGCGGGGGCAGGCGAGCAGTACTTC
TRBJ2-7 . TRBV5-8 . CASRSFGEQYF TGTGCCAGCAGATCCTTTGGGGAGCAGTACTTC
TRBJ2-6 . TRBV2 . CASSEIMGFGANVLTF TGTGCCAGCAGTGAGATCATGGGGTTTGGGGCCAACGTCCTGACTTTC
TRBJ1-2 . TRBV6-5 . CASSSPAYGYTF TGTGCCAGCAGTTCGCCCGCCTATGGCTACACCTTC
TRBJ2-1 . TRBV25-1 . CASSEWVGFEQFF TGTGCCAGCAGTGAATGGGTAGGGTTTGAGCAGTTCTTC
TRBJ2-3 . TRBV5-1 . CASSDLGDTQYF TGCGCCAGCAGCGACCTTGGGGATACGCAGTATTTT
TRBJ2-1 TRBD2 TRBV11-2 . CASNLAGEVEQFF TGTGCCAGCAATTTAGCGGGAGAGGTTGAGCAGTTCTTC
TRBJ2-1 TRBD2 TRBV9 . CASSPSAGLVSNEQFF TGTGCCAGCAGCCCCTCGGCGGGACTAGTTTCCAATGAGCAGTTCTTC
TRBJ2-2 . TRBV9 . CASSVRLAGELFF TGTGCCAGCAGCGTACGGCTGGCCGGGGAGCTGTTTTTT
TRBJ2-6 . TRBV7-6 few CASSLDSHESTGANVLTF TGTGCCAGCAGTTTGGACAGCCACGAGTCAACAGGGGCCAACGTCCTGACTTTC
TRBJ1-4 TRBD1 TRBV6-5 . CASCRDRDKVEKLFF TGTGCCAGCTGCCGGGACAGGGACAAGGTTGAAAAACTGTTTTTT
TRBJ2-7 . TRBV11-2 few CASSALSLRSYEQYF TGTGCCAGCAGCGCCCTTAGCCTGCGCTCCTACGAGCAGTACTTC
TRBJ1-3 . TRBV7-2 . CASSPLYSGNTIYF TGTGCCAGCAGCCCTCTATACTCTGGAAACACCATATATTTT
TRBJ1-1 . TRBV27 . CASSSPDRWNTEAFF TGTGCCAGCAGTTCCCCAGACAGGTGGAACACTGAAGCTTTCTTT
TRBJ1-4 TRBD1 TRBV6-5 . CASSPGTGGNEKLFF TGTGCCAGCAGCCCCGGGACAGGGGGTAATGAAAAACTGTTTTTT
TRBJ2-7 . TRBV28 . CASSLDGYEQYF TGTGCCAGCAGTTTAGACGGCTACGAGCAGTACTTC
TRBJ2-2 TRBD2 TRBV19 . CASTRGGLVRTGELFF TGTGCCAGTACCCGAGGGGGACTAGTTAGGACCGGGGAGCTGTTTTTT
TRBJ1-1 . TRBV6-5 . CASSLTSGGEAFF TGTGCCAGCAGTTTGACCAGCGGAGGCGAAGCTTTCTTT
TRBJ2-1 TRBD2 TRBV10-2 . CASGASGSDEQFF TGCGCCAGCGGCGCTAGCGGGAGCGATGAGCAGTTCTTC
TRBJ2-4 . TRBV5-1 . CASSLRDTGKNIQYF TGCGCCAGCAGCTTGAGGGACACAGGCAAAAACATTCAGTACTTC
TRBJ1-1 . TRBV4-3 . CASSQETGLNTEAFF TGCGCCAGCAGCCAAGAGACAGGACTGAACACTGAAGCTTTCTTT
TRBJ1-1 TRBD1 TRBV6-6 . CASTQVGQGALTEAFF TGTGCCAGCACCCAAGTGGGACAGGGGGCGCTTACTGAAGCTTTCTTT
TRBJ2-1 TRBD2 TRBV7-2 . CASSRRLAGDNEQFF TGTGCCAGCAGTCGCCGACTAGCGGGAGACAATGAGCAGTTCTTC
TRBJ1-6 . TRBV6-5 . CASNLYRGSNSPLHF TGTGCCAGCAACCTCTATAGGGGCAGTAATTCACCCCTCCACTTT
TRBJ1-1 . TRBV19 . CASTLYRRGTEAFF TGTGCCAGTACCCTGTATAGGCGGGGCACTGAAGCTTTCTTT
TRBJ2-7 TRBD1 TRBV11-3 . CASSLGDRVPYEQYF TGTGCCAGCAGCTTAGGGGACAGGGTCCCCTACGAGCAGTACTTC
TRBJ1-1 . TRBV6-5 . CASSYSRGDTEAFF TGTGCCAGCAGTTACTCGCGCGGGGACACTGAAGCTTTCTTT
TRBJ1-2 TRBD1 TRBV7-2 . CASSLGTGDGYTF TGTGCCAGCAGCTTAGGGACAGGCGATGGCTACACCTTC
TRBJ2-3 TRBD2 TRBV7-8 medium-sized CASSLGTSGGSSTDTQYF TGTGCCAGCAGCTTAGGGACTAGCGGGGGGTCTAGCACAGATACGCAGTATTTT
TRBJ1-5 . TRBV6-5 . CASSPIGVSNQPQHF TGTGCCAGCAGTCCTATTGGGGTAAGCAATCAGCCCCAGCATTTT
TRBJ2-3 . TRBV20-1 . CSARTRDTQYF TGCAGTGCTAGGACCCGGGATACGCAGTATTTT
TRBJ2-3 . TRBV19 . CASSIAQTTDTQYF TGTGCCAGTAGTATAGCCCAGACCACAGATACGCAGTATTTT
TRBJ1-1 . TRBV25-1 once CASSEAGGRDTEAFF TGTGCCAGCAGTGAAGCGGGGGGCAGGGACACTGAAGCTTTCTTT
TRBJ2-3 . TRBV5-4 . CASSFADTQYF TGTGCCAGCAGCTTCGCGGATACGCAGTATTTT
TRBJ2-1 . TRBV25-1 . CASSSQGPGSYNEQFF TGTGCCAGCAGTTCACAGGGACCCGGCTCCTACAATGAGCAGTTCTTC
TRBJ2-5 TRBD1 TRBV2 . CASSEEDRVQETQYF TGTGCCAGCAGTGAAGAGGACAGGGTACAAGAGACCCAGTACTTC
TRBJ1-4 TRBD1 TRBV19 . CASRTGGEKLFF TGTGCCAGTAGGACAGGGGGTGAAAAACTGTTTTTT
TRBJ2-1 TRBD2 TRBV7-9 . CASTVLAGTGNEQFF TGTGCCAGCACTGTACTAGCGGGGACAGGCAATGAGCAGTTCTTC
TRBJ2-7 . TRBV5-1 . CASSLEGTLSEQYF TGCGCCAGCAGCTTGGAGGGAACCCTCTCCGAGCAGTACTTC
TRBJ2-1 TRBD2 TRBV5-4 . CASSPVAGSSYNEQFF TGTGCCAGCAGCCCAGTAGCGGGGAGCTCCTACAATGAGCAGTTCTTC
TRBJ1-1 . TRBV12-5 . CASGGGGSGGEAFF TGTGCTAGTGGCGGAGGGGGGTCCGGGGGTGAAGCTTTCTTT
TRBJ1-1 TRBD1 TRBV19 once CASNSNPRGRVQTEAFF TGTGCCAGTAACTCAAACCCCAGGGGGCGAGTGCAGACTGAAGCTTTCTTT
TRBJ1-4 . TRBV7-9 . CASIMSGAAHEKLFF TGTGCCAGCATTATGAGCGGCGCCGCCCATGAAAAACTGTTTTTT
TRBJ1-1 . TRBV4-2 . CASSPQGRNTEAFF TGTGCCAGCAGCCCTCAGGGAAGGAACACTGAAGCTTTCTTT
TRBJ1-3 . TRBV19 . CASSGRNSGNTIYF TGTGCCAGTAGCGGACGGAACTCTGGAAACACCATATATTTT
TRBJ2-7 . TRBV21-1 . CASSTPFQTGAVAYEQYF TGTGCCAGCAGCACACCGTTCCAGACAGGGGCGGTCGCCTACGAGCAGTACTTC
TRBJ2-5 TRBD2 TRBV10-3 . CAISDSRGRGETQYF TGTGCCATCAGTGACTCTCGCGGGAGGGGGGAGACCCAGTACTTC